This TCR beta chain was recorded in a study of blood T cell repertoires in COVID-19. Study at large: Acute and convalescent COVID-19 samples came from the United States, Italy and Spain. PBMCs, B-cell-depleted T cells, or T cells provided the cDNA or gDNA that made up the material.

The CDR3 runs 15 residues. CDR1 is SGHVS, CDR2 FQNEAQ, per germline. Trimming removed 5 bases at V and 1 base at J, with 15 bases between. Original processing notes: Estimation of nucleated cell counts was performed using reference gene primer amplification. Profiled with immunoSEQ multiplex PCR; TCRdb holds only in-frame clones, not every one. V and J calls and clone size come straight from that table; D and trimming were deduced from the DNA. This sample carries 150,000 to 200,000 clones, 78% of them seen once, and the ten largest clones take 2.8%. Sequenced: peripheral blood. This rearrangement joins TRBV7-8 to TRBJ2-7; D call uncertain. This sequence was found in a woman aged 80 or older with active or convalescent COVID-19. The CDR3 sequence: CASSRTDTQSYEQYF. As DNA, the CDR3 is TGTGCCAGCAGCCGAACAGACACCCAGTCCTACGAGCAGTACTTC.